Listed below are T cell receptor beta chains from one sample, sequenced in a study of shared clonotypes between healthy human individuals. Repertoires were generated with immunoSEQ multiplex PCR, while TCRdb's copy carries only in-frame clones and drops some. The table includes roughly 2 million clones, about 94% detected once. Sample: naive CD8+ T cells sorted from blood. The source of these receptors is a man between 18 and 29 years old in good health. Both conserved end residues are part of each CDR3. A D gene is named only where the DNA matches it firmly. The listing skips clone size in some rows; elsewhere it reads once, few, many or a size class.

d_call clone_size j_call v_call cdr3_aa cdr3_nt
NA NA TRBJ1-5 TRBV30 CAWRPKEQDQPQHF TGTGCCTGGAGACCAAAAGAGCAGGACCAGCCCCAGCATTTT
NA once TRBJ2-3 TRBV5-4 CASTYPSADTQYF TGTGCCAGCACCTACCCGTCTGCAGATACGCAGTATTTT
NA NA TRBJ2-5 TRBV28 CASSLPGFEETQYF TGTGCCAGCAGTCTCCCAGGGTTCGAGGAGACCCAGTACTTC
NA NA TRBJ2-1 TRBV5-1 CASSLGVSYNEQFF TGCGCCAGCAGCTTGGGAGTCTCCTACAATGAGCAGTTCTTC
NA NA TRBJ1-2 TRBV15 CATSRDDLATRTGYGYTF TGTGCCACCAGCAGAGACGATTTGGCAACCCGGACGGGCTATGGCTACACCTTC
NA NA TRBJ1-1 TRBV7-6 CASSLGAQNTEAFF TGTGCCAGCAGCTTAGGGGCACAGAACACTGAAGCTTTCTTT
NA NA TRBJ2-5 TRBV7-9 CASSLVTGPGETQYF TGTGCCAGCAGCTTAGTTACGGGGCCCGGGGAGACCCAGTACTTC
TRBD2 NA TRBJ2-7 TRBV13 CASSSVSLAGFSYEQYF TGTGCCAGCAGCTCTGTTTCACTAGCGGGGTTCTCCTACGAGCAGTACTTC
NA NA TRBJ2-1 TRBV19 CASSPSSYNEQFF TGTGCCAGTAGTCCGAGCTCCTACAATGAGCAGTTCTTC
NA NA TRBJ2-7 TRBV4-2 CASSQADSLHEQYF TGTGCCAGCAGCCAAGCGGACAGTCTCCACGAGCAGTACTTC
TRBD1 NA TRBJ1-2 TRBV9 CASSGRQGIGGYTF TGTGCCAGCAGCGGAAGACAGGGGATAGGGGGCTACACCTTC
NA NA TRBJ2-3 TRBV6-5 CASSYVNPGTDTQYF TGTGCCAGCAGTTACGTGAACCCGGGCACAGATACGCAGTATTTT
NA NA TRBJ1-5 TRBV29-1 CSVGQGNQPQHF TGCAGCGTTGGTCAGGGGAATCAGCCCCAGCATTTT